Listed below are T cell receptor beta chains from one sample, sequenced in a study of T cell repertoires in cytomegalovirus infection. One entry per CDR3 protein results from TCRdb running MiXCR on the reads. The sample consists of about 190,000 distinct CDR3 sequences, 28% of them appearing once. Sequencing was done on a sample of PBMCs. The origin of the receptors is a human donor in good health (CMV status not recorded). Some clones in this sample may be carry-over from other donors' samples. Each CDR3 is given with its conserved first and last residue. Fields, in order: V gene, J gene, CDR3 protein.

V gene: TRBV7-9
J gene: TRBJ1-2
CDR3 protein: CASSLAGGNYGYTF

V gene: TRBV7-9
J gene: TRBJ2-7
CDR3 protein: CASSSTSGGAYEQYF

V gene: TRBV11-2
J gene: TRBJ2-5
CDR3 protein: CASSWSTRRGETQYF

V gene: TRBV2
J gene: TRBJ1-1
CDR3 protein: CASRGDTGRTEAFF

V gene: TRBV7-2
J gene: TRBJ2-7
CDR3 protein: CASSPKGGLAGNSYEQYF

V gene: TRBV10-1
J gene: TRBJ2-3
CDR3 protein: CASSRSYTDTQYF

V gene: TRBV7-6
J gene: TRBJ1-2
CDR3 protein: CASSSPGSGHGYTF

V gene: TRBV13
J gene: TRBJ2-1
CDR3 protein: CASSLDGGAGEQFF

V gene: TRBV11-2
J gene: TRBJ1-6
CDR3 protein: CASSYLTGMGSPLHF

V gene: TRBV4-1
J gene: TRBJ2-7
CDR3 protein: CASSAREQGSYEQYF

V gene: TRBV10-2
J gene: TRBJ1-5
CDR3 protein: CASSESGGNQPQHF

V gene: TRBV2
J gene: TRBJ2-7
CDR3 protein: CAATLGPSYEQYF

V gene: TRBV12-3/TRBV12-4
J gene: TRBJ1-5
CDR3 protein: CASSFQSSNQPQHF

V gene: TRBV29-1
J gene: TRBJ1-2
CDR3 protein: CSVAGTGGGYTF

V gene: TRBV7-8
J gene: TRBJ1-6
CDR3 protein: CASSLAVAGNSPLHF

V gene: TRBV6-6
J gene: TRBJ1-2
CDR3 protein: CASNSDDGYTF

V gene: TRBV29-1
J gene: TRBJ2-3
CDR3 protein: CSVDGTGGSDTQYF

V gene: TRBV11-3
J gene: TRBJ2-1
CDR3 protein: CASSLDRSLGRNEQFF

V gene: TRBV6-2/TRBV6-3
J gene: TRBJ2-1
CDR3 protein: CASAGVAGAAGYNEQFF

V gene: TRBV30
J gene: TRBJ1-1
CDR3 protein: CAWKGVTKNTEAFF

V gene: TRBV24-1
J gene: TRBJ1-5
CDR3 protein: CATSQGGSGNQPQHF

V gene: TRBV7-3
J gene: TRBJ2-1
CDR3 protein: CASSGSGAAWHEQFF

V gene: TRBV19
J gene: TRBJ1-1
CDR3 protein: CASSIRGTGFTEAFF

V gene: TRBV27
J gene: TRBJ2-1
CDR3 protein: CASSKFRGGSYEQFF

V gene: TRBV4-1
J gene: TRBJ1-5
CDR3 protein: CASSQAKDLSNQPQHF

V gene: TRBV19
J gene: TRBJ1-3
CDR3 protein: CASSMPSRQGAGNTIYF

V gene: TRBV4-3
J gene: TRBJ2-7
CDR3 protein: CASSQDDRGRGEQYF

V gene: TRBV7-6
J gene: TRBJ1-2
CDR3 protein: CASSSNVAGMGYTF

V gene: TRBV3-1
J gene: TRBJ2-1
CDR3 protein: CASSQDAGSHNEQFF

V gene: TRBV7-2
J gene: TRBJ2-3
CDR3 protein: CASSLRTGRTDTQYF

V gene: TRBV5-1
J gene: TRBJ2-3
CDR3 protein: CASSFGLAGSTDTQYF

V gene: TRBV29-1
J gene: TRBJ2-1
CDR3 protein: CSARTSGGTGRSGEQFF

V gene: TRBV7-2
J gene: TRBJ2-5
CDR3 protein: CASSPMTGIRGETQYF

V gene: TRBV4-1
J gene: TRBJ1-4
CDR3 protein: CASSPPPAGGGEKLFF

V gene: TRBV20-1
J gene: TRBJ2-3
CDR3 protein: CSASERVADTQYF

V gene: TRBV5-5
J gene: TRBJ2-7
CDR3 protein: CASSLDRGVRGEQYF

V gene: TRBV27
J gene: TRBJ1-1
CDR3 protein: CASSWGEGVNTEAFF

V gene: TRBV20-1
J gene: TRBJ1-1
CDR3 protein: CSATYGVALNTEAFF

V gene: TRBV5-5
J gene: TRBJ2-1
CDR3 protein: CASSLVGDSHSGQFF

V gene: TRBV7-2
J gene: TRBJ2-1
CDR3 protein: CASSRSSGGAYNEQFF

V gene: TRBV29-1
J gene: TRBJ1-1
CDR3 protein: CSAWGRTNTEAFF

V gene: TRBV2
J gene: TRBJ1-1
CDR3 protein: CASSEFSQGAGVNTEAFF

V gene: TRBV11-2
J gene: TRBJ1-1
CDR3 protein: CASSLDHGVRAFF

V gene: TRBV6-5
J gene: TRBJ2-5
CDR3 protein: CASSPFSTGAKETQYF

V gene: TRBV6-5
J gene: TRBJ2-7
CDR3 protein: CASSKDGTYEQYF

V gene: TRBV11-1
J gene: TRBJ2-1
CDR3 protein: CASSLARLNEQFF

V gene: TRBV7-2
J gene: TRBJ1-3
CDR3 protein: CASSLAVTRSGNTIYF

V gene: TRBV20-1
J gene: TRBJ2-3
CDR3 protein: CSAHRGLAPGTDTQYF

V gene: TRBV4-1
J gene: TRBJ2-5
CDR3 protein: CASSQGLRETQYF

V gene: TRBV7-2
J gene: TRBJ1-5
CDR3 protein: CASRPQGRLDQPQHF

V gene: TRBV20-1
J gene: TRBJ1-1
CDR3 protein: CSAREGRPEAFF

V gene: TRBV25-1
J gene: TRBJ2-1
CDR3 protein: CASSDRGATYNEQFF

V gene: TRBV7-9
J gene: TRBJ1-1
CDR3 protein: CASSLRTQRGDMNTEAFF

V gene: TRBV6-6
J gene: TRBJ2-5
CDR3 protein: CASSCPGTSGGRQETQYF

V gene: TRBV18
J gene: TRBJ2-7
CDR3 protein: CASSPSGGGSYEQYF